The following is a TCR beta chain sequence with its context. Its antigen is unidentified. TCR beta rearrangements were amplified from peripheral blood genomic DNA. The data are from a study of T cell repertoires in aging, cancer and after chemotherapy. Study-wide points: The repertoire data cannot show anything about immunological memory following chemotherapy.

Germline CDR1 is SGHTA and CDR2 is FQGNSA. Trimming stripped 1 base from V and 4 bases from J, with 13 bases between. This CDR3 region has 15 residues. Multiplex touch-down PCR with TRB-A/B primers amplified rearranged V-D-J TRB sequences. TCRdb itself ran the multiplex PCR reads through MiXCR, one entry per CDR3 protein. The repertoire consists of just under 5,000 distinct CDR3 sequences, with about 32% occurring once and the leading ten covering over 15%. This chain connects TRBV7-2 to TRBJ1-1; possible D gene TRBD1, 5 bases. The source of this sequence is a human donor with a blood cancer. The donor label of this sample is uncertain. The source material was blood. CDR3 nucleotide sequence: TGTGCCAGCAGCTTAGTAGGGGTGGGGAGCACTGAAGCTTTCTTT. This codes for CASSLVGVGSTEAFF.